This T cell receptor (beta chain) originates from a study of blood T cell repertoires in COVID-19. Overall study: Sites in the United States, Italy and Spain provided acute and convalescent COVID-19 samples.

In the source study's methods: Reference gene primer amplification gave estimated nucleated cell counts. The data were produced by immunoSEQ multiplex PCR, yet TCRdb's version contains in-frame clones alone and is incomplete. Clonal size and the V and J genes are those of that table, whereas D and trimming came from the DNA. Among approximately 170,000 clones listed, 75% to 90% were seen once. Trimming stripped 5 bases from V and 10 bases from J, with 18 bases between. Per germline, CDR1 SGHNT and CDR2 YENEEA. The length of the CDR3 is 14 residues. Patients in Seattle were enrolled during active infection, then followed longitudinally.

The specimen was peripheral blood. The rearrangement joins TRBV11-3 to TRBJ2-1; weak D call: TRBD2 (6 bases). The origin of this receptor is a woman aged 65 to 85 with COVID-19, enrolled during active disease. CDR3 coding DNA: TGTGCCAGCAGCCCCGGAGGGGCTTGGGGGGAGCAGTTCTTC. Its translation: CASSPGGAWGEQFF. Looking up the rest from reference TRBV11-3 and TRBJ2-1 gives the full variable domain: EAGVVQSPRYKIIEKKQPVAFWCNPISGHNTLYWYLQNLGQGPELLIRYENEEAVDDSQLPKDRFSAERLKGVDSTLKIQPAELGDSAVYLCASSPGGAWGEQFFGPGTRLTVL.